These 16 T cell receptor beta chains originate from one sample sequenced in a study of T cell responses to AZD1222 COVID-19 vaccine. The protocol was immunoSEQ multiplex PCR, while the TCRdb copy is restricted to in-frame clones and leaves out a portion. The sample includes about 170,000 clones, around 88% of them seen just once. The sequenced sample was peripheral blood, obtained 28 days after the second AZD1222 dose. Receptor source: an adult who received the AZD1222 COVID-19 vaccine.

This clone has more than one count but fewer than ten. CDR3 amino acids: CASSRTGWKDEQYF. The CDR3 DNA follows: TGCGCCAGCAGTCGGACAGGGTGGAAGGACGAGCAGTACTTC. The chain has TRBV4-1 and TRBJ2-7; 8 bases agree with TRBD1. CDR1 and CDR2 from the germline V gene are MGHRA and YSYEKL. This CDR3 is 14 amino acids long. J gave up 5 bases and V 6 bases, and 9 bases lay outside the gene matches.

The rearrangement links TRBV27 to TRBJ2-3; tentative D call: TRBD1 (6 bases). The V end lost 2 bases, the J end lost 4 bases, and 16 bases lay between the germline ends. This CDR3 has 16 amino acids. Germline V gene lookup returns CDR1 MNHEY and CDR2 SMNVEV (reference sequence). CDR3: CASSLQGKGWADTQYF. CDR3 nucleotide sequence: TGTGCCAGCAGTTTACAGGGGAAAGGGTGGGCAGATACGCAGTATTTT.

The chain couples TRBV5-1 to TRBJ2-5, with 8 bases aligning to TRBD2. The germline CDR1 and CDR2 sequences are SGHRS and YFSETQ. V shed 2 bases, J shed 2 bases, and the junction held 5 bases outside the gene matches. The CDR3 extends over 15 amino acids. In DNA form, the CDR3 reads TGCGCCAGCAGCTTAACCGCGGGGGGACAAGAGACCCAGTACTTC. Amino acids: CASSLTAGGQETQYF.

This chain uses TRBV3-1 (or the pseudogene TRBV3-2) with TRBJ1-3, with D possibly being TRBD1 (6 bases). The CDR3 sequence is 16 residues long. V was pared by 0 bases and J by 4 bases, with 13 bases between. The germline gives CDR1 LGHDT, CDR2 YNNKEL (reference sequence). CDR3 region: CASSQDGTPPGNTIYF. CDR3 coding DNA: TGTGCCAGCAGCCAAGATGGGACACCTCCGGGAAACACCATATATTTT.

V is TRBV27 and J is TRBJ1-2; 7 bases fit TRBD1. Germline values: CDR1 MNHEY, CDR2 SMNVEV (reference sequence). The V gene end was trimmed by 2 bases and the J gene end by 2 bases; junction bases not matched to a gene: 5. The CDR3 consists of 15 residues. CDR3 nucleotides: TGTGCCAGCAGTTTACGGGCAGGGGGAAACTATGGCTACACCTTC. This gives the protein CASSLRAGGNYGYTF.

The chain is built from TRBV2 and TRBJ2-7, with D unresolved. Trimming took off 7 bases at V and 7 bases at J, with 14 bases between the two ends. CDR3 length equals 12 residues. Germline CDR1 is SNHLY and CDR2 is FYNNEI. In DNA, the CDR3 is TGTGCCAGCACCCAAGTGTTTGCGGAGCAGTACTTC. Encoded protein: CASTQVFAEQYF.

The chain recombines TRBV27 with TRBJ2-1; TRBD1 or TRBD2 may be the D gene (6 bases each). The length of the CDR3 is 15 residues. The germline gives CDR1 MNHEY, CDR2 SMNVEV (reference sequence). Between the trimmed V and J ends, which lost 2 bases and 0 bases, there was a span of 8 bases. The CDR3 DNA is TGTGCCAGCAGTTTAGGAGGGGGCTCCTACAATGAGCAGTTCTTC. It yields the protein CASSLGGGSYNEQFF.

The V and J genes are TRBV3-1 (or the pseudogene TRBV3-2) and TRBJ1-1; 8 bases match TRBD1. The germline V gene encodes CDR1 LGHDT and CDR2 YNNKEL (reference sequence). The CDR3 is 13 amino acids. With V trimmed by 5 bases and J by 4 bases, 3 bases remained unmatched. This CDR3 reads CASSTTGGTEAFF. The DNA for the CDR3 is TGTGCCAGCAGCACAACAGGGGGCACTGAAGCTTTCTTT.

In nucleotides, the CDR3 is TGTGCCAGCTCACCTCACGGGGCCAGCAATCAGCCCCAGCATTTT. Amino acids: CASSPHGASNQPQHF. This chain joins TRBV18 and TRBJ1-5, with D perhaps TRBD1 (5 bases). Per germline, CDR1 KGHSH and CDR2 LQKENI. V lost 3 bases and J 1 base, leaving 10 bases between the germline ends. The CDR3 has 15 residues.

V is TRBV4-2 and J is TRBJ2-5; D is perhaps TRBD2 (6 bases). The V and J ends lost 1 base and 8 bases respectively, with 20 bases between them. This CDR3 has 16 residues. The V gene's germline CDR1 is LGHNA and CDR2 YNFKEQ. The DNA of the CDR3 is TGTGCCAGCAGCCAAGGGGGCGCCGGCCTAGCGCCCACCCAGTACTTC. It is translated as CASSQGGAGLAPTQYF.

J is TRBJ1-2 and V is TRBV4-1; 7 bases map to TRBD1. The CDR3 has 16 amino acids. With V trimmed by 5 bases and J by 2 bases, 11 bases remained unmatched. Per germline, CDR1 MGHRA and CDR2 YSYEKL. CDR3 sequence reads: CASSIQWTGSNYGYTF. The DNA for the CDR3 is TGCGCCAGCAGCATACAGTGGACAGGCTCAAACTATGGCTACACCTTC.

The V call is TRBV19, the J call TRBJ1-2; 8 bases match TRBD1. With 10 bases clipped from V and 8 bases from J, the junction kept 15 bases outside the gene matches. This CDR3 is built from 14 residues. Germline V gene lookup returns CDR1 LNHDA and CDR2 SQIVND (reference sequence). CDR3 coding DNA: TGTGCCACTGATAGACAGGGGACGAGAGGAGGCTACACCTTC. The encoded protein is CATDRQGTRGGYTF.

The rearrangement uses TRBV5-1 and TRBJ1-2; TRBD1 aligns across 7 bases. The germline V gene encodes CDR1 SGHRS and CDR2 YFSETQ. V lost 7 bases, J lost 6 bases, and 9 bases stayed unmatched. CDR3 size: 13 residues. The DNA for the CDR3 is TGCGCCAGCTCAGCCTCAGGGGGTAATGGCTACACCTTC. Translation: CASSASGGNGYTF.

CDR3 in amino acids: CASSQGGAKGYGYTF. The CDR3 DNA reads as TGTGCCAGCAGCCAGGGGGGGGCTAAGGGCTATGGCTACACCTTC. The V gene is TRBV7-6, the J gene TRBJ1-2, with TRBD1 matching 7 bases. CDR1 and CDR2 from the germline V gene are SGHVS and FNYEAQ. After removal of 5 bases from V and 4 bases from J, the junction contained 10 bases not matched to a gene. This CDR3 is built from 15 residues.

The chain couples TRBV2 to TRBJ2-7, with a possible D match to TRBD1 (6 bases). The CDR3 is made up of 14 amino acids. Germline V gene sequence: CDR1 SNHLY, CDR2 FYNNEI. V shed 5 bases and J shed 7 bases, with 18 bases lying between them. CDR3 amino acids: CASSQSLPQGEQYF. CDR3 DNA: TGTGCCAGCAGTCAAAGCCTGCCCCAGGGGGAGCAGTACTTC.

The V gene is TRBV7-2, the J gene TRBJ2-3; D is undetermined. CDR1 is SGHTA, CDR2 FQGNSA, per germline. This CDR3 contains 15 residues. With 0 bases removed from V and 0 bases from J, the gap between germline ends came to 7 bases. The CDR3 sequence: CASSLASGSTDTQYF. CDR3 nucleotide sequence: TGTGCCAGCAGCTTAGCGTCAGGTAGCACAGATACGCAGTATTTT.